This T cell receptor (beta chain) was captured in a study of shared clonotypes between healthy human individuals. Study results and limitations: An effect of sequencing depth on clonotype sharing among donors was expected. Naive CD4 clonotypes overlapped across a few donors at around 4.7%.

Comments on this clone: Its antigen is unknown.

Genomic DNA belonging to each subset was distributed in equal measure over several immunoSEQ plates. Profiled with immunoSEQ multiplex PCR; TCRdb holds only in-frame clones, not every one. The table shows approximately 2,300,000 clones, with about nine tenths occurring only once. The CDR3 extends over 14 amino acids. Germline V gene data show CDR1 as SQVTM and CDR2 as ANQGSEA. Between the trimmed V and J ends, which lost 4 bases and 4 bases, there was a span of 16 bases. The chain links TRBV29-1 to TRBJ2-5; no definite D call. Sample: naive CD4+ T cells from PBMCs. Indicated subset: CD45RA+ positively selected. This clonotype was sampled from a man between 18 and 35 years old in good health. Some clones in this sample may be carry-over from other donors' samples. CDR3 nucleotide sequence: TGCAGCGTTGCCCCAATTCTAATGGTAGAGACCCAGTACTTC. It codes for CSVAPILMVETQYF.